Following are 12 T cell receptor beta chains from one sample sequenced in a study of T cell repertoires in cytomegalovirus infection. Each CDR3 protein gets one entry after TCRdb re-called the reads with MiXCR. The sample lists 250,000 to 300,000 distinct CDR3 sequences; approximately 22% were seen once. Their target antigens are unknown. The sample was cultured PBMCs, taken from culture after CMV antigen stimulation. These receptors came from a human donor in good health (CMV status not recorded). Some clones in this sample may be carry-over from other donors' samples.

This clonotype was picked up a small number of times. The V call is TRBV6-6, the J call TRBJ2-3, with 12 bases lining up with TRBD2. This CDR3 spans 16 amino acids. The trim removed 5 bases at V and 2 bases at J, leaving 5 bases unmatched. Germline V gene sequence: CDR1 MNHNY, CDR2 SVGAGI (reference sequence). CDR3 nucleotide sequence: TGTGCCAGCAGTCTGCCTAGCGGGAGGGCCACAGATACGCAGTATTTT. Amino acid sequence: CASSLPSGRATDTQYF.

CDR3 nucleotide sequence: TGCAGCGTGACCGGACTAATGGGCACTGAAGCTTTCTTT. This gives the protein CSVTGLMGTEAFF. V is TRBV29-1 and J is TRBJ1-1; no clear D. The V gene lost 6 bases and the J gene lost 4 bases, with 15 bases spanning the gap. The CDR3 has 13 residues. From germline, CDR1 is SQVTM and CDR2 ANQGSEA.

The sample holds a few counts of this clonotype. This chain uses TRBV24-1 with TRBJ1-2, with 7 bases that match TRBD1. Germline values: CDR1 KGHDR, CDR2 SFDVKD. Trimming removed 2 bases from V and 5 bases from J; junction bases left unmatched: 7. The CDR3 runs to 15 residues. CDR3 sequence (DNA): TGTGCCACCAGTGATTCCTACGGGACAGATTATGGCTACACCTTC. It is translated as CATSDSYGTDYGYTF.

This clonotype was detected a few times. The V and J genes are TRBV6-6 and TRBJ2-5; D is possibly TRBD1 (6 bases). Trimming stripped 10 bases from V and 2 bases from J, with 11 bases between. Germline CDR1 and CDR2: MNHNY and SVGAGI (reference sequence). CDR3 length: 12 amino acids. Here the CDR3 DNA reads TGTGCCACATTGGACAGACAAGAGACCCAGTACTTC. Its translation is CATLDRQETQYF.

This clonotype was observed a few times. The rearrangement uses TRBV7-9 and TRBJ2-1; TRBD2 matches at 7 bases. Germline V gives CDR1 SEHNR, CDR2 FQNEAQ (reference sequence). The CDR3 contains 19 residues. Unmatched junction bases numbered 13, after V lost 2 bases and J lost 0 bases. The CDR3 loop is CASSLLGLADKNSYNEQFF. Written as DNA, the CDR3 is TGTGCCAGCAGCTTATTAGGTCTAGCGGATAAAAACTCCTACAATGAGCAGTTCTTC. The full variable domain, its missing parts supplied by reference TRBV7-9 and TRBJ2-1, is DTGVSQNPRHKITKRGQNVTFRCDPISEHNRLYWYRQTLGQGPEFLTYFQNEAQLEKSRLLSDRFSAERPKGSFSTLEIQRTEQGDSAMYLCASSLLGLADKNSYNEQFFGPGTRLTVL.

This clonotype was detected ten times or more. The chain links TRBV7-2 to TRBJ2-1; the D is unclear. Germline V gives CDR1 SGHTA, CDR2 FQGNSA. The CDR3 extends over 16 amino acids. V gave up 7 bases and J gave up 2 bases, with 18 bases separating them. CDR3 nucleotides: TGTGCCAGCATCCAACCGAACCTAGGACCCTACAATGAGCAGTTCTTC. Translation gives CASIQPNLGPYNEQFF.

J is TRBJ2-3 and V is TRBV7-3; the match to TRBD2 covers 9 bases. J gave up 3 bases and V 5 bases, and 9 bases lay outside the gene matches. The CDR3 has 16 residues. Germline V gene lookup returns CDR1 SGHTA and CDR2 FQGTGA. The CDR3 reads CASSPIAGERTDTQYF. CDR3 nucleotides: TGTGCCAGCAGCCCCATAGCGGGAGAGAGAACAGATACGCAGTATTTT.

The table lists this clonotype with a few counts. The genes are TRBV27 and TRBJ2-3; no reliable D call. V lost 3 bases and J 3 bases, leaving 7 bases between the germline ends. The CDR3 is made up of 13 amino acids. Per the germline V gene, CDR1 is MNHEY and CDR2 is SMNVEV (reference sequence). CDR3 coding DNA: TGTGCCAGCAGTTTCTCGGAAACAGATACGCAGTATTTT. Its translation is CASSFSETDTQYF.

This clonotype was detected a few times. This chain connects TRBV18 to TRBJ1-4; the D gene is possibly TRBD1 (5 bases). This CDR3 comprises 14 residues. Germline V gene data show CDR1 as KGHSH and CDR2 as LQKENI. Trimming removed 2 bases from V and 3 bases from J, with 7 bases in between. The CDR3: CASSPSRANEKLFF. In nucleotides, the CDR3 is TGTGCCAGCTCACCATCCAGGGCTAATGAAAAACTGTTTTTT.

V is TRBV7-2 and J is TRBJ1-2; TRBD1 matches 7 bases. CDR1 and CDR2 (germline): SGHTA, FQGNSA. J gave up 4 bases and V 2 bases, and 7 bases lay outside the gene matches. The CDR3 length is 15 residues. For the CDR3, the DNA is TGTGCCAGCAGCTTATCAGTTTCAGGGGGCTATGGCTACACCTTC. Amino acid sequence: CASSLSVSGGYGYTF.

J is TRBJ2-7 and V is TRBV28; D remains unclear. This CDR3 is 13 amino acids long. The V end lost 3 bases, the J end lost 0 bases, and 6 bases lay between the germline ends. The germline V gene encodes CDR1 MDHEN and CDR2 SYDVKM. The CDR3 sequence: CASSFGPSYEQYF. CDR3 coding DNA: TGTGCCAGCAGTTTTGGGCCCTCCTACGAGCAGTACTTC. Full variable domain (missing parts from reference TRBV28 and TRBJ2-7): DVKVTQSSRYLVKRTGEKVFLECVQDMDHENMFWYRQDPGLGLRLIYFSYDVKMKEKGDIPEGYSVSREKKERFSLILESASTNQTSMYLCASSFGPSYEQYFGPGTRLTVT.

The rearrangement links TRBV6-6 to TRBJ1-1, with unresolved D. The CDR3 extends over 15 amino acids. V dropped 9 bases and J dropped 4 bases, with 21 bases sitting between them. Germline V gene lookup returns CDR1 MNHNY and CDR2 SVGAGI (reference sequence). Written as DNA, the CDR3 is TGTGCCAGTACGACCAACCACCGGGAGGGCACTGAAGCTTTCTTT. Translating it yields CASTTNHREGTEAFF.